This is a list of T cell receptor beta chains from one sample in a study of identical twins. TCRdb passed the 5' RACE reads through MiXCR, listing each CDR3 protein once. Here the sample spans some 1,700,000 distinct CDR3 sequences, 25% to 35% being singletons. Sequencing was performed on cord blood. All receptors derive from a newborn girl in good health. CDR3s include the opening cysteine and the closing phenylalanine or tryptophan. Fields, in order: J gene, D gene, CDR3 length, clone size, V gene, CDR3 DNA, CDR3 protein. A D gene is named only where the DNA matches it firmly. Some rows mark clone size as missing; the rest say once, few, many or name a class of expanded clone.

J: TRBJ2-1
D: TRBD2
length: 16
size: .
V: TRBV6-5
DNA: TGTGCCAGCAGTTACTCGCGACTAGCGGACTACAATGAGCAGTTCTTC
CDR3: CASSYSRLADYNEQFF

J: TRBJ2-2
D: TRBD2
length: 16
size: few
V: TRBV27
DNA: TGTGCCAGCAGTCTGGGACTAGCGGGAGGGCCGATGGAGCTGTTTTTT
CDR3: CASSLGLAGGPMELFF

J: TRBJ2-7
D: .
length: 14
size: .
V: TRBV28
DNA: TGTGCCAGCAGTTCGCCAGGGACCCGCTACGAGCAGTACTTC
CDR3: CASSSPGTRYEQYF

J: TRBJ1-6
D: TRBD1
length: 15
size: few
V: TRBV12-3/TRBV12-4
DNA: TGTGCCAGCAGTTTTCAAACAGGGGGGAAGTCACCCCTCCACTTT
CDR3: CASSFQTGGKSPLHF

J: TRBJ1-1
D: TRBD1
length: 13
size: few
V: TRBV30
DNA: TGTGCCTGGAGTGAAGGGACAGGGACTGAAGCTTTCTTT
CDR3: CAWSEGTGTEAFF

J: TRBJ2-1
D: .
length: 14
size: .
V: TRBV12-3/TRBV12-4
DNA: TGTGCCAGCAGTTCCACAGGGTACCCTAACGAGCAGTTCTTC
CDR3: CASSSTGYPNEQFF

J: TRBJ2-7
D: .
length: 13
size: few
V: TRBV2
DNA: TGTGCCAGCAGATTGCGGACTACGTACGAGCAGTACTTC
CDR3: CASRLRTTYEQYF

J: TRBJ2-4
D: .
length: 17
size: few
V: TRBV4-1
DNA: TGCGCCAGCAGCCATCAGGGACCGGGGATCGCCAAAAACATTCAGTACTTC
CDR3: CASSHQGPGIAKNIQYF

J: TRBJ1-2
D: .
length: 14
size: .
V: TRBV7-9
DNA: TGTGCCAGCAGCCCTCGGGGCCGCAACTATGGCTACACCTTC
CDR3: CASSPRGRNYGYTF

J: TRBJ1-5
D: .
length: 17
size: .
V: TRBV28
DNA: TGTGCCAGCAGCCCACGTCGATCCGGGACCCTAAGAGGGCCCCAGCATTTT
CDR3: CASSPRRSGTLRGPQHF

J: TRBJ1-4
D: .
length: 14
size: few
V: TRBV28
DNA: TGTGCCAGCAGTTCAGCCGGCCCCAATGAAAAACTGTTTTTT
CDR3: CASSSAGPNEKLFF

J: TRBJ2-1
D: .
length: 14
size: .
V: TRBV5-4
DNA: TGTGCCAGCAGCTTACACGCGTCCTACAATGAGCAGTTCTTC
CDR3: CASSLHASYNEQFF

J: TRBJ2-3
D: .
length: 13
size: few
V: TRBV9
DNA: TGTGCCAGCAGCGTAAGCCGCACAGATACGCAGTATTTT
CDR3: CASSVSRTDTQYF

J: TRBJ2-5
D: .
length: 16
size: .
V: TRBV4-2
DNA: TGTGCCAGCAGCCAGAACGCCTGGAATGCTCAAGAGACCCAGTACTTC
CDR3: CASSQNAWNAQETQYF

J: TRBJ2-7
D: TRBD2
length: 15
size: few
V: TRBV27
DNA: TGTGCCAGCAGTAGGCAAAGACTAGCGGCCTACGAGCAGTACTTC
CDR3: CASSRQRLAAYEQYF

J: TRBJ2-3
D: .
length: 14
size: .
V: TRBV5-4
DNA: TGTGCCAGCAACCTGGGAGGCGCCACAGATACGCAGTATTTT
CDR3: CASNLGGATDTQYF

J: TRBJ1-1
D: .
length: 13
size: .
V: TRBV7-2
DNA: TGTGCCATCAGCTTAGGTGGGGGGACTGAAGCTTTCTTT
CDR3: CAISLGGGTEAFF

J: TRBJ1-2
D: .
length: 13
size: .
V: TRBV6-1
DNA: TGTGCCAGCAGTGAAGATGGGGGGCATAGCCACACCTTC
CDR3: CASSEDGGHSHTF

J: TRBJ1-5
D: .
length: 14
size: .
V: TRBV20-1
DNA: TGCAGTGCTAGAGTGACAGATAGCAATCAGCCCCAGCATTTT
CDR3: CSARVTDSNQPQHF

J: TRBJ2-1
D: TRBD2
length: 13
size: few
V: TRBV11-3
DNA: TGTGCCAGCAGCACGGGACTAGCTAATGAGCAGTTCTTC
CDR3: CASSTGLANEQFF

J: TRBJ2-7
D: TRBD1
length: 12
size: .
V: TRBV29-1
DNA: TGCAGCGTGGGGGACAGGGCCCACGAGCAGTACTTC
CDR3: CSVGDRAHEQYF

J: TRBJ1-2
D: .
length: 13
size: .
V: TRBV5-1
DNA: TGCGCCAGCAGCTTGACAGGATGGTATGGCTACACCTTC
CDR3: CASSLTGWYGYTF

J: TRBJ2-3
D: TRBD2
length: 16
size: .
V: TRBV18
DNA: TGTGCCAGCTCACCCCTGACTAGCGGTTACACAGATACGCAGTATTTT
CDR3: CASSPLTSGYTDTQYF

J: TRBJ2-2
D: TRBD1
length: 15
size: .
V: TRBV20-1
DNA: TGCAGTGCTCGACAGGGGGCGCAAAACACCGGGGAGCTGTTTTTT
CDR3: CSARQGAQNTGELFF

J: TRBJ2-1
D: .
length: 14
size: few
V: TRBV5-1
DNA: TGCGCCAGCAGTAGCGGTGGTTTTTTCCGCGAGGAGTTCTTC
CDR3: CASSSGGFFREEFF

J: TRBJ2-3
D: TRBD2
length: 16
size: .
V: TRBV9
DNA: TGTGCCAGCAGCGTAGGCGGTAGCGGGGGGCGGGATACGCAGTATTTT
CDR3: CASSVGGSGGRDTQYF

J: TRBJ1-6
D: TRBD1
length: 16
size: few
V: TRBV25-1
DNA: TGTGCCAGCAGTGAAGACAGGGGGACCTATAATTCACCCCTCCACTTT
CDR3: CASSEDRGTYNSPLHF

J: TRBJ2-7
D: .
length: 13
size: once
V: TRBV18
DNA: TGTGCCAGCTCACCAGGGAACAAAAACATTCGGTACTTC
CDR3: CASSPGNKNIRYF

J: TRBJ1-1
D: .
length: 14
size: .
V: TRBV20-1
DNA: TGCAGTGCTAGAGAATGGGGGAGGAACACTGAAGCTTTCTTT
CDR3: CSAREWGRNTEAFF

J: TRBJ2-3
D: TRBD1
length: 16
size: once
V: TRBV27
DNA: TGTGCCAGCAGTTTAACAGGGGTGTGGAGCACAGATACGCAGTATTTT
CDR3: CASSLTGVWSTDTQYF

J: TRBJ2-3
D: TRBD2
length: 16
size: few
V: TRBV4-2
DNA: TGTGCCAGCAGTACTAGCGGGGGGGCCATGACAGATACGCAGTATTTT
CDR3: CASSTSGGAMTDTQYF

J: TRBJ2-5
D: .
length: 11
size: .
V: TRBV25-1
DNA: TGTGCCAGCAGTGTTGGACTTGAGCAGTACTTC
CDR3: CASSVGLEQYF

J: TRBJ2-3
D: .
length: 16
size: .
V: TRBV15
DNA: TGTGCCACCAGTCACCTCGGGTCAGCGGCTACAGATACGCAGTATTTT
CDR3: CATSHLGSAATDTQYF

J: TRBJ1-4
D: .
length: 13
size: .
V: TRBV20-1
DNA: TGCAGTGCTAGGGGACCGATTAATGAAAAACTGTTTTTT
CDR3: CSARGPINEKLFF

J: TRBJ2-3
D: .
length: 14
size: .
V: TRBV5-1
DNA: TGCGCCAGCAGCAATGGACATCCTACCGATACGCAGTATTTT
CDR3: CASSNGHPTDTQYF

J: TRBJ2-7
D: TRBD1
length: 18
size: .
V: TRBV24-1
DNA: TGTGCCACCAGTGATTTGCCTCATCCGACAGGGGCCTCCTACGAGCAGTACTTC
CDR3: CATSDLPHPTGASYEQYF